The clone carrying this T cell receptor (beta chain) appeared a single time. This entry comes from a study of blood T cell repertoires in COVID-19. During the 2 weeks before they entered the study, exposed participants had met someone with a PCR-confirmed or clinician-diagnosed COVID-19 case. Generated by immunoSEQ multiplex PCR, the TCRdb table keeps only in-frame clones and is missing some. The sample records about 220,000 clones, roughly 89% being singletons. This CDR3 spans 16 amino acids. With 0 bases clipped from V and 7 bases from J, the junction kept 11 bases outside the gene matches. The germline gives CDR1 LNHNV, CDR2 YYDKDF (reference sequence).

Material for sequencing was PBMCs or T cells enriched from blood (not recorded which). The receptor was isolated from a man aged 30-40 years who had been exposed to COVID-19. V is TRBV15 and J is TRBJ1-2; 7 bases match TRBD1. The CDR3 sequence is CATSRDAPGGFGGYTF. CDR3 sequence (DNA): TGTGCCACCAGCAGAGATGCTCCAGGGGGTTTTGGTGGCTACACCTTC.